A selection of T cell receptor beta chains follows, all from one sample in a study of OX40 agonist ivuxolimab in advanced cancers. Clones were sequenced by immunoSEQ multiplex PCR, and TCRdb holds only the in-frame ones, with some missing. Of tens of thousands of clones listed, around 85% were seen once; the top ten hold 20% to 30%. The source was CD4+ or CD8+ T cells sorted from blood, collected in a trial of the OX40 agonist ivuxolimab. All receptors derive from an adult with an advanced solid tumor such as melanoma, head and neck, liver or kidney cancer. The CDR3 runs from the conserved cysteine through the conserved F or W. D genes are given only for firm matches. The size of a clone is reported for some rows only, either as once, few or many, or as a class for expanded clones.

clone_size j_call cdr3_length d_call v_call cdr3_aa cdr3_nt
once TRBJ1-4 15 . TRBV2 CASSEFNRPGEKLFF TGTGCCAGCAGTGAATTCAACAGGCCAGGAGAAAAACTGTTTTTT
. TRBJ2-7 16 TRBD2 TRBV28 CASSLFREADEGEQYF TGTGCCAGCAGTTTGTTTCGGGAGGCTGATGAAGGCGAGCAGTACTTC
. TRBJ2-7 16 TRBD1 TRBV11-2 CASSRRDRDPSYEQYF TGTGCCAGCAGCCGCCGGGACAGGGACCCCTCCTACGAGCAGTACTTC
. TRBJ2-2 18 TRBD2 TRBV4-1 CASSLQGGLAGVGGELFF TGCGCCAGCAGCCTTCAAGGAGGACTAGCGGGGGTCGGCGGGGAGCTGTTTTTT
. TRBJ2-7 15 . TRBV6-5 CASSYRLGLPYEQYF TGTGCCAGCAGTTACCGTCTCGGACTTCCCTACGAGCAGTACTTC
. TRBJ2-2 15 . TRBV7-9 CASRPPGHNTGELFF TGTGCCAGCAGACCCCCGGGACACAATACCGGGGAGCTGTTTTTT
once TRBJ1-3 15 TRBD1 TRBV7-9 CASSSGTGGGNTIYF TGTGCCAGCAGCTCCGGGACAGGGGGCGGAAACACCATATATTTT
once TRBJ1-3 13 . TRBV5-4 CASSDISGNTIYF TGTGCCAGCAGCGACATCTCTGGAAACACCATATATTTT
once TRBJ2-7 15 . TRBV5-6 CASSPERLVYDEQYF TGTGCCAGCAGCCCGGAAAGACTAGTTTATGACGAGCAGTACTTC
. TRBJ1-1 15 . TRBV6-5 CASSPFAGMNTEAFF TGTGCCAGCAGTCCCTTTGCAGGCATGAACACTGAAGCTTTCTTT
few TRBJ1-6 15 . TRBV7-9 CASRAGTSGNSPLHF TGTGCCAGCAGAGCTGGGACGTCAGGAAATTCACCCCTCCACTTT
. TRBJ2-1 16 . TRBV30 CAWSVLERLSYNEQFF TGTGCCTGGAGTGTACTTGAGCGACTCTCCTACAATGAGCAGTTCTTC
. TRBJ1-5 14 . TRBV4-1 CASSQDGLNQPQHF TGCGCCAGCAGCCAAGACGGCCTAAATCAGCCCCAGCATTTT
. TRBJ2-1 17 TRBD2 TRBV27 CASSLLLAGGLGNEQFF TGTGCCAGCAGTCTACTACTAGCGGGAGGACTTGGGAATGAGCAGTTCTTC
. TRBJ2-7 13 . TRBV5-1 CASKGGSSYEQYF TGCGCCAGCAAGGGGGGCAGCTCCTACGAGCAGTACTTC
. TRBJ2-7 14 TRBD1 TRBV5-4 CASSYGTGPYEQYF TGTGCCAGCAGCTATGGGACAGGCCCCTACGAGCAGTACTTC
. TRBJ2-4 16 TRBD1 TRBV13 CASSQTGEVAKNIQYF TGTGCCAGCAGCCAGACAGGGGAGGTAGCCAAAAACATTCAGTACTTC
. TRBJ2-1 15 TRBD2 TRBV9 CASSVGLAGGNEQFF TGTGCCAGCAGCGTGGGACTAGCCGGCGGAAATGAGCAGTTCTTC
. TRBJ1-6 14 TRBD1 TRBV6-5 CASSLGQAPEPLHF TGTGCCAGCAGCCTGGGACAGGCGCCGGAACCCCTCCACTTT
. TRBJ1-3 11 . TRBV7-2 CATTSGNTIYF TGTGCCACTACGTCTGGAAACACCATATATTTT
. TRBJ2-3 13 . TRBV10-1 CASKSLATDTQYF TGCGCCAGCAAATCGCTAGCAACAGATACGCAGTATTTT
. TRBJ1-2 14 . TRBV19 CASNDGPAPYGYTF TGTGCCAGTAACGATGGGCCGGCCCCCTATGGCTACACCTTC
. TRBJ2-3 14 TRBD2 TRBV27 CASSFGGGGDTQYF TGTGCCAGCAGTTTTGGGGGGGGAGGCGATACGCAGTATTTT